What follows describes a single T cell receptor (beta chain). Its antigen is not identified. This entry is derived from a study of immune cell composition in non-small cell lung cancer. The V gene's germline CDR1 is SEHNR and CDR2 FQNEAQ (reference sequence). This CDR3 contains 14 residues. J lost 5 bases, V lost 5 bases, and 6 bases had no gene match. Sequencing used immunoSEQ multiplex PCR; TCRdb keeps in-frame clones, though not all of them. The table includes 6,600 or so clones, about 79% detected once. Whole-study findings and limits: Shared sequences between tumour-reactive and dominant in vivo clones were not proven. Tumour-associated clones >0.5% occurred in approximately 32% of adenocarcinomas, less than 80% of squamous. Smoking pack-years did not significantly correlate with tumour TCR-beta clonality.

The normal lung sample lay at least 3 cm, and maximally far, from the tumour. Material for sequencing was non-adjacent lung tissue. The rearrangement links TRBV7-9 to TRBJ2-7, with 10 bases matching TRBD1. The TCR was taken from a human donor with non-small cell lung cancer. The CDR3 DNA sequence: TGTGCCAGCAGCCGCCCGGGACAGGGGCACGAGCAGTACTTC. It yields the protein CASSRPGQGHEQYF.